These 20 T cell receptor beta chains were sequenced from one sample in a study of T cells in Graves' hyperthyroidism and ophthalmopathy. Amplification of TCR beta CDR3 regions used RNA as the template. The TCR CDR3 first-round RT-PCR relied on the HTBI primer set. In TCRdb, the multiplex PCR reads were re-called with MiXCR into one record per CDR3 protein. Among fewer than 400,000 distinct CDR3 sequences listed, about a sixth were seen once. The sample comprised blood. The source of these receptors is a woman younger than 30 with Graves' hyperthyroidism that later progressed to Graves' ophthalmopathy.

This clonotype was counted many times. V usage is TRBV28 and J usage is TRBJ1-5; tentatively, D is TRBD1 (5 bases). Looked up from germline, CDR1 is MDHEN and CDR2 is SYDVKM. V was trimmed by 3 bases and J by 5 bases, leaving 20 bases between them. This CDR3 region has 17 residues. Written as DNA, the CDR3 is TGTGCCAGCAGTTTTTCGGGACTGGATTTAATGGATCAGCCCCAGCATTTT. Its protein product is CASSFSGLDLMDQPQHF.

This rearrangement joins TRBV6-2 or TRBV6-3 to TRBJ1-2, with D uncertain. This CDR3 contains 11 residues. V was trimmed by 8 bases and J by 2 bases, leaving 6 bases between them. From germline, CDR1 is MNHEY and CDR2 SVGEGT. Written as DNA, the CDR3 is TGTGCCAGCGGTCGGAACTATGGCTACACCTTC. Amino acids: CASGRNYGYTF.

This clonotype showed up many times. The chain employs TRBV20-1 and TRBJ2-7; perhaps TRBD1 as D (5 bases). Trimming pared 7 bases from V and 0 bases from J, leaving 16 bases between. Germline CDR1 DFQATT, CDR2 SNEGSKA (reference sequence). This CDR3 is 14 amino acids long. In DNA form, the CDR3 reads TGCAGTGTCCACGGTACAAGGGGCTCCTACGAGCAGTACTTC. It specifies CSVHGTRGSYEQYF.

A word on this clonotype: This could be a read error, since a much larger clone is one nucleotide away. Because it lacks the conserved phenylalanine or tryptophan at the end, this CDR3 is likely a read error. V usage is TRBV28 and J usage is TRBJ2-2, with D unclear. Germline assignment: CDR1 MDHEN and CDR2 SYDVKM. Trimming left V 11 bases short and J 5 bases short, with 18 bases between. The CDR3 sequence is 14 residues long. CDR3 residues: CAVRRSEATGELFL. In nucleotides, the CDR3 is TGTGCCGTCAGGCGGAGCGAGGCTACCGGGGAGCTGTTTCTT.

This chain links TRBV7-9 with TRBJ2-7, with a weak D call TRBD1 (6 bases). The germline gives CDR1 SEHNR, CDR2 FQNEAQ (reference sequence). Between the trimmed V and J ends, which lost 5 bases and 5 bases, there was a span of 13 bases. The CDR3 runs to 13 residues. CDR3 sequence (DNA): TGTGCCAGCAGCCCTACAGGGTTCGACGAGCAGTACTTC. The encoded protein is CASSPTGFDEQYF.

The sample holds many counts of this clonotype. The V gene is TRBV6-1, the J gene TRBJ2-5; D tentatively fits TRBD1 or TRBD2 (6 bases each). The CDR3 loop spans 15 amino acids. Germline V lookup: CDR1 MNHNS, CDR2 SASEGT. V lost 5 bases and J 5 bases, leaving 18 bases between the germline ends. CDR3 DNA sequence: TGTGCCAGCAGTCAGGAGGGGGGCCTGGGGGAGACCCAGTACTTC. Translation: CASSQEGGLGETQYF.

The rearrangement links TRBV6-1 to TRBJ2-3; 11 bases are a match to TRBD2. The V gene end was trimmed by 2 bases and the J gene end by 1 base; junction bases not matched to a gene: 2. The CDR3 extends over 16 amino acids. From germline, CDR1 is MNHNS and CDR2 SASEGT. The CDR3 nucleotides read TGTGCCAGCAGTGAAACTAGCGGGAGAGGCACAGATACGCAGTATTTT. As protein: CASSETSGRGTDTQYF.

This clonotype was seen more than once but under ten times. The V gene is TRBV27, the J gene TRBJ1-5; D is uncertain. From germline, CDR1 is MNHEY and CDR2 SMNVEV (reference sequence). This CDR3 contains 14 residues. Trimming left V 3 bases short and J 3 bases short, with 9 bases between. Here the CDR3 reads CASSFGSANQPQHF. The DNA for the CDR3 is TGTGCCAGCAGTTTTGGCAGCGCCAATCAGCCCCAGCATTTT.

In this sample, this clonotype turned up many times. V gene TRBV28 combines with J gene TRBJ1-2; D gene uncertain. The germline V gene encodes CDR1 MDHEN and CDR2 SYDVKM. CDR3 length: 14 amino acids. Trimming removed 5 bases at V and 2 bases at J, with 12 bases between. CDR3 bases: TGTGCCAGCAGTCCCCCGGGCGGGAACTATGGCTACACCTTC. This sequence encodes CASSPPGGNYGYTF.

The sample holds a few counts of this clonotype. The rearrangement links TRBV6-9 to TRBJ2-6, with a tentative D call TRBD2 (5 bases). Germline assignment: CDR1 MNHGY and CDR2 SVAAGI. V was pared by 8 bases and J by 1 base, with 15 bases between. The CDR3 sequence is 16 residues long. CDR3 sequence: CASGSFAGSGANVLTF. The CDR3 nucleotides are TGTGCCAGCGGATCATTCGCGGGTTCTGGGGCCAACGTCCTGACTTTC.

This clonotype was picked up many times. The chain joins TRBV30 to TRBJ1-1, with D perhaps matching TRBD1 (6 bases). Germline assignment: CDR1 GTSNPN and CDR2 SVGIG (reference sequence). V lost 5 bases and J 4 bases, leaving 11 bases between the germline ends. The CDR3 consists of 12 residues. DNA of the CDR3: TGTGCCTGGGCGGAGGGGGGCACTGAAGCTTTCTTT. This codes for CAWAEGGTEAFF.

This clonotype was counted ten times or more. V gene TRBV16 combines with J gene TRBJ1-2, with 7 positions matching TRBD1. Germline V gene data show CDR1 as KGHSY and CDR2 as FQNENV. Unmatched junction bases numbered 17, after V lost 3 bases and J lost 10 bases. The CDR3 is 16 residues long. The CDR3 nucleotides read TGTGCCAGCAGCCAGAGCGGGACAGAACTTGCCTTAACCTACACCTTC. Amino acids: CASSQSGTELALTYTF.

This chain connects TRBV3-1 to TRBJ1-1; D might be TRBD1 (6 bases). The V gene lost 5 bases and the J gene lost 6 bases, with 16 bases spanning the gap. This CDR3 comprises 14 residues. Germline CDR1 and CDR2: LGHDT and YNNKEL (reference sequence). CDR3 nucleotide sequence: TGTGCCAGCAGCACCGGGACATCGTTCTCTGAAGCTTTCTTT. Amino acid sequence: CASSTGTSFSEAFF.

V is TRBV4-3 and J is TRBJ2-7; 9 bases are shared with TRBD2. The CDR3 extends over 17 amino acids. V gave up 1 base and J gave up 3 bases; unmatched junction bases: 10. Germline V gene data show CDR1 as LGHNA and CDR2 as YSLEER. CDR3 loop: CASSQALGGAGGYEQYF. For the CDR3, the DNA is TGCGCCAGCAGCCAAGCCCTAGGTGGAGCGGGAGGCTACGAGCAGTACTTC.

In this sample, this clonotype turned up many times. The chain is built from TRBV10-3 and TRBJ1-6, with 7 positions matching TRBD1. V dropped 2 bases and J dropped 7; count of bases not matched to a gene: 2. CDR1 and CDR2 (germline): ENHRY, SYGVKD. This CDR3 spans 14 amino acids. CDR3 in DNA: TGTGCCATCAGTGAGGGCAGGGGGAATTCACCCCTCCACTTT. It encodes CAISEGRGNSPLHF.

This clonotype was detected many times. CDR3 sequence reads: CASFSGRALNEQFF. The CDR3 coding sequence is TGTGCCAGCTTTAGCGGGAGGGCCTTAAATGAGCAGTTCTTC. This sequence joins TRBV2 and TRBJ2-1, with 11 bases aligning to TRBD2. The CDR3 contains 14 residues. Germline V gene sequence: CDR1 SNHLY, CDR2 FYNNEI. V was pared by 8 bases and J by 7 bases, with 7 bases of the junction left unmatched.

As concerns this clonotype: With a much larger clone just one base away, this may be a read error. In DNA, the CDR3 is TGCAGTGCTAGAGATTCCGGAGACCGCTACGAGCTGTACTTC. Its protein product is CSARDSGDRYELYF. The chain links TRBV20-1 to TRBJ2-7; D not certain. This CDR3 comprises 14 residues. Germline V gene data show CDR1 as DFQATT and CDR2 as SNEGSKA (reference sequence).

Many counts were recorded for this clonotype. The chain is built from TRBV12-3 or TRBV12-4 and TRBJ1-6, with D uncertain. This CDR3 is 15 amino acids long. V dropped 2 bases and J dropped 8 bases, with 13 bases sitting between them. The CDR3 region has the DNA TGTGCCAGCAGTTTAATGGCCGTTTCTGATTCACCCCTCCACTTT. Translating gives CASSLMAVSDSPLHF.

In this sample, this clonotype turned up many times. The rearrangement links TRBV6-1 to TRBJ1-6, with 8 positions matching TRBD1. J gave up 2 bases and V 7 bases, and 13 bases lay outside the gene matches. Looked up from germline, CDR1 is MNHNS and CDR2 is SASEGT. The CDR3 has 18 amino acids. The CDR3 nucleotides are TGTGCCAGCAACCACGAAGCTCCCAGGGGGCCCTATAATTCACCCCTCCACTTT. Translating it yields CASNHEAPRGPYNSPLHF.

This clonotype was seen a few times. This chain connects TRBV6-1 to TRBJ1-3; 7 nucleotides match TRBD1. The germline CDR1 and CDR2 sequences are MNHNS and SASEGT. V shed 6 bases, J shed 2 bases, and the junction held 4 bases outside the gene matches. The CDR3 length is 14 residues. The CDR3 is CASSRGEAGNTIYF. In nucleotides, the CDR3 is TGTGCCAGCAGCAGGGGGGAAGCTGGAAACACCATATATTTT.